A single TCR beta chain is shown here with its context. Source study methods: How many nucleated cells were present was estimated from reference gene primer amplification. Libraries were prepared by immunoSEQ multiplex PCR; TCRdb keeps only in-frame clonotypes and omits some of them. That table gives V, J and clone size, and the DNA gave D and trimming. The sample carries tens of thousands of clones, more than 80% recorded once. Recruited during active infection, patients (from Seattle) were subsequently followed longitudinally. The source of the sample is a study of blood T cell repertoires in COVID-19. Study as a whole: Spain, Italy and the United States supplied samples that represented acute and convalescent COVID-19. In each case, the material was cDNA or gDNA derived from T cells, B-cell-depleted T cells, or PBMCs.

The ends were cut back, 2 bases at V and 2 bases at J, with 9 bases in the middle. Germline values: CDR1 ENHRY, CDR2 SYGVKD. The CDR3 spans 15 residues. This receptor was identified in a man aged 45-60 years with COVID-19, enrolled during active disease. Material for sequencing was peripheral blood. The chain links TRBV10-3 to TRBJ2-2, with D possibly being TRBD1 (6 bases). The CDR3, as DNA: TGTGCCATCAGTGAGGGACAGCCAAACACCGGGGAGCTGTTTTTT. Translating it yields CAISEGQPNTGELFF.